The subject of this entry is one T cell receptor (beta chain). Germline V gene lookup returns CDR1 SGHAT and CDR2 FQNNGV. The CDR3 spans 14 residues. J was trimmed by 10 bases and V by 2 bases; bases with no gene match: 7. Survey-level immunoSEQ sequencing profiled the TCR beta repertoire. The repertoire was sequenced with immunoSEQ multiplex PCR; TCRdb's copy has only in-frame clones and lacks some. The table records 68,000 or so clones, over 85% of them present only once. The sequence derives from a man aged 35 to 55 with rheumatoid arthritis. This chain links TRBV11-2 with TRBJ1-1; 10 nucleotides align to TRBD1. The sample comprised PBMCs. This chain's CDR3 is CASSLPGTGETAFF. CDR3 nucleotides: TGTGCCAGCAGCTTACCTGGGACAGGGGAGACAGCTTTCTTT.